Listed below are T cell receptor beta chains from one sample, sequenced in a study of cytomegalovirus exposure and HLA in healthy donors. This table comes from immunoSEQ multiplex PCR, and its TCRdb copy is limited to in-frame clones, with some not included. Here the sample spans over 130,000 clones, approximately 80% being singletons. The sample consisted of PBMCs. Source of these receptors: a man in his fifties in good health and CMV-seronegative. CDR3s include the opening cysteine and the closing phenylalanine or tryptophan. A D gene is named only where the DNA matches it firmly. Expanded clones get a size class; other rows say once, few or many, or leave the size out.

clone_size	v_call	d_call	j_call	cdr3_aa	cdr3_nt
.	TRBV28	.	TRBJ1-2	CASSNSANYGYTF	TGTGCCAGCAGTAACAGTGCTAACTATGGCTACACCTTC
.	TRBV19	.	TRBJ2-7	CASSRVVNYEQYF	TGTGCCAGTAGTCGGGTCGTCAACTACGAGCAGTACTTC
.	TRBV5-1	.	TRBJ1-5	CASSLGAGNQPQHF	TGCGCCAGCAGCTTGGGGGCAGGGAATCAGCCCCAGCATTTT
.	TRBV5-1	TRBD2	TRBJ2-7	CASELAGGDHEQYF	TGCGCCAGCGAACTAGCGGGAGGGGACCACGAGCAGTACTTC
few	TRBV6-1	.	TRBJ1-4	CASSDNPRPGEKLFF	TGTGCCAGCAGTGATAACCCTAGACCTGGGGAAAAACTGTTTTTT
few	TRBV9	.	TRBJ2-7	CASSPRQASYEQYF	TGTGCCAGCAGCCCCAGACAGGCCTCCTACGAGCAGTACTTC
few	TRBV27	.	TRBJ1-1	CASSLTVNTEAFF	TGTGCCAGCAGTTTGACAGTAAACACTGAAGCTTTCTTT
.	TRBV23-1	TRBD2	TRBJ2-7	CASRRSGRVYEQYF	TGCGCCAGCAGGCGTAGCGGGAGAGTCTACGAGCAGTACTTC
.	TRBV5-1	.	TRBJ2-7	CASRAGDEQYF	TGCGCCAGCAGGGCAGGGGACGAGCAGTACTTC
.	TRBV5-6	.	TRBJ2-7	CASSLGGTPYEQYF	TGTGCCAGCAGCTTGGGGGGCACTCCCTACGAGCAGTACTTC
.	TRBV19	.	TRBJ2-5	CASSIRGETQYF	TGTGCCAGTAGTATTAGGGGTGAGACCCAGTACTTC
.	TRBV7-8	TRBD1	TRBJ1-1	CASSPRTGRNTEAFF	TGTGCCAGCAGCCCCCGGACAGGGCGGAACACTGAAGCTTTCTTT
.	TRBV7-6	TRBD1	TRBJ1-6	CASSFGQVNSPLHF	TGTGCCAGCAGCTTCGGACAGGTTAATTCACCCCTCCACTTT
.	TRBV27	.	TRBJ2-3	CASSLGRGTDTQYF	TGTGCCAGCAGTTTAGGCAGGGGCACAGATACGCAGTATTTT
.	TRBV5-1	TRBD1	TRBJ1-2	CASSFGGQGVRGYTF	TGCGCCAGCAGCTTCGGAGGACAGGGGGTGCGTGGCTACACCTTC
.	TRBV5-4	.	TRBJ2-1	CASSLRDTRSNEQFF	TGTGCCAGCAGCTTGAGGGACACCCGATCCAATGAGCAGTTCTTC
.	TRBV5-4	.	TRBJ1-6	CASSPRPGYRAQNSPLHF	TGTGCCAGCAGCCCCCGCCCAGGCTACAGGGCCCAAAATTCACCCCTCCACTTT
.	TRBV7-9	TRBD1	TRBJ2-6	CASSKGGTGGSSGANVLTF	TGTGCCAGCAGCAAAGGGGGGACAGGGGGATCCTCTGGGGCCAACGTCCTGACTTTC
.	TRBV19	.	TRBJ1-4	CASSIGRPGTNEKLFF	TGTGCCAGTAGTATAGGCCGACCAGGGACTAATGAAAAACTGTTTTTT
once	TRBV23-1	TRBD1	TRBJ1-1	CASSLPLGQIMNTEAFF	TGCGCCAGCAGTCTCCCCCTGGGACAGATCATGAACACTGAAGCTTTCTTT
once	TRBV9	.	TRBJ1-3	CASSPSGSTGNTIYF	TGTGCCAGCAGCCCCAGTGGGAGCACTGGAAACACCATATATTTT
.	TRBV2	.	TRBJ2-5	CATEEGYAETQYF	TGTGCCACCGAAGAGGGATATGCCGAGACCCAGTACTTC
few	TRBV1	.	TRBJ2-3	CTSSQVRNTSGSLSTDTQYF	TGCACCAGCAGCCAAGTCAGGAATACTAGCGGGAGCCTTAGCACAGATACGCAGTATTTT
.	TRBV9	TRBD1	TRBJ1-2	CASSVDPAGTGYGYTF	TGTGCCAGCAGCGTAGACCCCGCGGGGACAGGATATGGCTACACCTTC
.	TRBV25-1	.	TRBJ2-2	CASGRQANTGELFF	TGTGCCAGCGGAAGACAGGCGAACACCGGGGAGCTGTTTTTT
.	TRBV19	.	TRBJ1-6	CASSATSQRALGFGPLHF	TGTGCCAGTAGTGCAACGAGTCAGCGGGCCTTGGGATTCGGACCCCTCCACTTT
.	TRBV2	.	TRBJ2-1	CASTTSSGTPYNEQFF	TGTGCCAGCACTACGAGCTCCGGGACACCTTACAATGAGCAGTTCTTC
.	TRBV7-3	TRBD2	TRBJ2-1	CASSSSGSINNEQFF	TGTGCCAGCAGTTCTAGCGGGAGTATAAATAATGAGCAGTTCTTC